The rows below give T cell receptor beta chains drawn from one sample of a study of T cells in Graves' hyperthyroidism and ophthalmopathy. TCRdb re-called the multiplex PCR reads with MiXCR, one entry per CDR3 protein. The sample has more than 500,000 distinct CDR3 sequences; roughly 14% are singletons. The source material was blood. The origin of the receptors is a woman between 40 and 50 years old with Graves' ophthalmopathy. CDR3s include the opening cysteine and the closing phenylalanine or tryptophan. The D gene is left open where the match is weak. Clone size appears in some rows only: once, few, many, or a class for an expanded clone.

>many|TRBV7-2|.|TRBJ1-2
CASSLAQGPYGYTF
TGTGCCAGCAGCTTAGCGCAAGGACCCTATGGCTACACCTTC
>.|TRBV2|.|TRBJ2-2
CASSVRSPGPGELFF
TGTGCCAGCAGTGTTCGGTCCCCAGGTCCCGGGGAGCTGTTTTTT
>.|TRBV9|.|TRBJ2-5
CASSVDGRGETQYF
TGTGCCAGCAGCGTAGACGGCAGGGGAGAGACCCAGTACTTC
>many|TRBV6-2/TRBV6-3|.|TRBJ1-1
CASSLGGPGTPMTEAFF
TGTGCCAGCAGCCTCGGGGGGCCAGGGACCCCTATGACTGAAGCTTTCTTT
>.|TRBV20-1|.|TRBJ1-5
CSARDSGQLDQPQHF
TGCAGTGCTAGAGATTCGGGACAACTTGATCAGCCCCAGCATTTT
>.|TRBV6-2/TRBV6-3|.|TRBJ2-4
CASSPTRIEKNIQYF
TGTGCCAGCAGCCCGACAAGAATCGAAAAAAACATTCAGTACTTC
>.|TRBV12-3/TRBV12-4|TRBD2|TRBJ2-7
CASSFHQLPGLAGGYEQYF
TGTGCCAGCAGTTTCCACCAACTGCCGGGACTAGCGGGAGGGTACGAGCAGTACTTC
>.|TRBV30|.|TRBJ2-2
CAWTGSTGELFF
TGTGCCTGGACAGGGAGCACCGGGGAGCTGTTTTTT
>many|TRBV28|TRBD1|TRBJ2-4
CASSSPTGAENIQYF
TGTGCCAGCAGTTCTCCGACAGGGGCAGAAAACATTCAGTACTTC
>many|TRBV5-6|.|TRBJ1-3
CASSLQRDTIYF
TGTGCCAGCAGCTTACAACGGGACACCATATATTTT
>few|TRBV6-1|.|TRBJ1-1
CASSEYPNTEAFF
TGTGCCAGCAGTGAATACCCGAACACTGAAGCTTTCTTT
>many|TRBV28|.|TRBJ2-7
CASSSWRSEQYF
TGTGCCAGCAGTTCTTGGCGCAGCGAGCAGTACTTC
>.|TRBV28|TRBD1|TRBJ1-2
CASTGDREGYGYTF
TGTGCCAGCACTGGGGACAGGGAGGGGTATGGCTACACCTTC
>once|TRBV20-1|TRBD1|TRBJ2-7
CSARDAGTGTYEQYF
TGCAGTGCTAGAGACGCCGGGACAGGGACTTACGAGCAGTACTTC
>.|TRBV20-1|TRBD2|TRBJ2-3
CSASVGAGGRTDTQYF
TGCAGTGCTAGTGTGGGAGCGGGAGGCCGCACAGATACGCAGTATTTT
>many|TRBV19|.|TRBJ2-7
CASSIGAVFSYEQYF
TGTGCCAGTAGTATCGGCGCAGTTTTCTCCTACGAGCAGTACTTC
>many|TRBV12-3/TRBV12-4|.|TRBJ2-5
CASSWEETQYF
TGTGCCAGCAGTTGGGAGGAGACCCAGTACTTC
>many|TRBV20-1|.|TRBJ2-5
CSEVEGETQYF
TGCAGTGAAGTGGAAGGAGAGACCCAGTACTTC
>many|TRBV2|.|TRBJ2-7
CASREGPSYEQYF
TGTGCCAGCAGGGAAGGACCATCCTACGAGCAGTACTTC
>many|TRBV15|.|TRBJ2-5
CATSRVGSGQETQYF
TGTGCCACCAGCAGAGTAGGCTCAGGCCAAGAGACCCAGTACTTC
>few|TRBV2|.|TRBJ2-7
CASSEGPPSGSEQYF
TGTGCCAGCAGTGAAGGGCCCCCCTCCGGCTCCGAGCAGTACTTC
>many|TRBV6-5|.|TRBJ1-2
CASNSGRANYGYTF
TGTGCCAGCAATTCAGGAAGAGCTAACTATGGCTACACCTTC
>many|TRBV20-1|.|TRBJ1-2
CSARQGPPNYGYTF
TGCAGTGCACGCCAGGGGCCACCTAACTATGGCTACACCTTC
>many|TRBV13|.|TRBJ1-2
CASSSGRPPNYGYTF
TGTGCCAGCAGCTCGGGACGCCCACCTAACTATGGCTACACCTTC
>few|TRBV10-3|.|TRBJ1-5
CAISGTEYQPQHF
TGTGCCATCAGTGGGACAGAATATCAGCCCCAGCATTTT
>many|TRBV28|.|TRBJ1-1
CASRPQMNTEAFF
TGTGCCAGCAGGCCGCAGATGAACACTGAAGCTTTCTTT
>many|TRBV7-2|.|TRBJ2-5
CASSLGPKQGVGETQYF
TGTGCCAGCAGCTTAGGGCCAAAACAGGGAGTCGGAGAGACCCAGTACTTC
>many|TRBV6-2/TRBV6-3|TRBD2|TRBJ2-7
CASSYEQLAGTYEQYF
TGTGCCAGCAGTTACGAACAACTAGCGGGGACGTACGAGCAGTACTTC
>.|TRBV7-8|.|TRBJ2-7
CASSLAGTLVYEQYF
TGTGCCAGCAGCTTAGCTGGGACTTTGGTCTACGAGCAGTACTTC
>many|TRBV7-2|TRBD1|TRBJ1-2
CASSLRGTGGGGYTF
TGTGCCAGCAGCCTACGAGGGACAGGGGGCGGTGGCTACACCTTC
>many|TRBV28|.|TRBJ2-5
CASSIIQETQYF
TGTGCCAGCAGCATAATACAAGAGACCCAGTACTTC
>few|TRBV7-3|.|TRBJ1-1
CATSRDRSTEAFF
TGTGCCACCAGCCGTGACAGGAGCACTGAAGCTTTCTTT
>many|TRBV28|TRBD2|TRBJ2-7
CASTTWGGNYEQYF
TGTGCCAGCACAACTTGGGGGGGAAACTACGAGCAGTACTTC
>.|TRBV3-1|.|TRBJ2-5
CASSQGMRPSTQETQYF
TGTGCCAGCAGCCAAGGAATGAGGCCGAGCACTCAAGAGACCCAGTACTTC
>few|TRBV18|TRBD1|TRBJ2-7
CASSPGTGASEQYF
TGTGCCAGCTCACCTGGGACAGGGGCCTCCGAGCAGTACTTC
>many|TRBV6-1|TRBD2|TRBJ2-7
CASRQLAGSYEQYF
TGTGCCAGCAGGCAACTAGCGGGATCTTACGAGCAGTACTTC
>many|TRBV15|.|TRBJ2-7
CATSRGRGLDEQYF
TGTGCCACCAGCAGAGGCAGGGGCCTGGACGAGCAGTACTTC
>many|TRBV19|.|TRBJ1-1
CASGTSLNTEAFF
TGTGCCAGCGGGACATCGCTGAACACTGAAGCTTTCTTT
>.|TRBV12-3/TRBV12-4|TRBD1|TRBJ1-2
CASSPTGGWGYTF
TGTGCCAGCAGTCCTACAGGGGGGTGGGGCTACACCTTC
>many|TRBV18|.|TRBJ1-5
CATPRANQPQHF
TGTGCCACCCCCAGGGCCAATCAGCCCCAGCATTTT
>many|TRBV6-5|.|TRBJ2-4
CASSFTGKAKNIQYF
TGTGCCAGCAGTTTCACAGGCAAAGCCAAAAACATTCAGTACTTC
>.|TRBV13|.|TRBJ2-7
CASSSTQGRSYEQYF
TGTGCCAGCAGCTCAACCCAGGGAAGGTCCTACGAGCAGTACTTC
>.|TRBV6-1|.|TRBJ2-4
CASAPGGGKNIQYF
TGTGCCAGCGCCCCCGGGGGAGGTAAAAACATTCAGTACTTC
>many|TRBV6-2/TRBV6-3|TRBD2|TRBJ2-5
CASIRLADTQETQYF
TGTGCCAGCATAAGACTAGCGGACACCCAAGAGACCCAGTACTTC
>many|TRBV19|.|TRBJ2-2
CASINRVANTGELFF
TGTGCCAGTATTAACAGGGTGGCGAACACCGGGGAGCTGTTTTTT
>many|TRBV6-2/TRBV6-3|.|TRBJ2-2
CASSYPSRGLRNTGELFF
TGTGCCAGCAGTTACCCCAGCAGGGGACTAAGAAACACCGGGGAGCTGTTTTTT
>.|TRBV24-1|.|TRBJ1-2
CATSGQGGYGYTF
TGTGCCACCAGTGGGCAGGGCGGCTATGGCTACACCTTC
>few|TRBV30|.|TRBJ1-3
CAWSEGPGLGNTIYF
TGTGCCTGGAGTGAAGGCCCGGGATTAGGAAACACCATATATTTT
>many|TRBV15|.|TRBJ1-1
CATSRTENTEAFF
TGTGCCACCAGCCGAACCGAGAACACTGAAGCTTTCTTT
>once|TRBV7-8|.|TRBJ1-1
CASSSSGARYPLLGAFF
TGTGCCAGCAGCTCTTCGGGGGCGAGGTATCCTTTGTTGGGAGCTTTCTTT
>few|TRBV4-3|TRBD1|TRBJ2-7
CASSQEPTGTHEQYF
TGCGCCAGCAGCCAAGAGCCGACAGGGACCCACGAGCAGTACTTC
>few|TRBV7-9|.|TRBJ2-7
CASSPPRRGPYEQYF
TGTGCCAGCAGCCCCCCACGTAGAGGCCCCTACGAGCAGTACTTC
>few|TRBV28|TRBD1|TRBJ2-2
CASSSYPGQGSNTGELFF
TGTGCCAGCAGTTCATATCCGGGACAGGGCTCCAACACCGGGGAGCTGTTTTTT
>many|TRBV12-5|TRBD1|TRBJ2-2
CASGFQTGGAGELFF
TGTGCTAGTGGTTTTCAAACAGGGGGCGCCGGGGAGCTGTTTTTT
>.|TRBV20-1|.|TRBJ1-6
CSAEQERLGSPLHF
TGCAGTGCTGAGCAGGAGCGCCTGGGTTCACCCCTCCACTTT
>many|TRBV28|.|TRBJ1-2
CASLDSHGGGYGYTF
TGTGCCAGCCTGGACAGCCACGGCGGAGGCTATGGCTACACCTTC
>many|TRBV2|.|TRBJ2-5
CASSERTGKETQYF
TGTGCCAGCAGTGAGCGGACGGGAAAAGAGACCCAGTACTTC
>.|TRBV20-1|TRBD2|TRBJ2-2
CSASRLAGGYTGELFF
TGCAGTGCTAGTAGGCTAGCGGGAGGTTACACCGGGGAGCTGTTTTTT